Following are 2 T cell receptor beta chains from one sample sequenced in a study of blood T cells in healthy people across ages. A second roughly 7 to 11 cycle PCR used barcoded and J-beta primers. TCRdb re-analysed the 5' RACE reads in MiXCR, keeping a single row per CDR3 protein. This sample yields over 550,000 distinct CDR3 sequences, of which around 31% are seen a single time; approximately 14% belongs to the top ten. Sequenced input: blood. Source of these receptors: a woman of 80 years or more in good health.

The CDR3 loop is CASSLIREAAGELFF. The CDR3 bases are TGCGCCAGCAGCTTAATCAGGGAGGCCGCCGGGGAGCTGTTTTTT. The chain links TRBV5-1 to TRBJ2-2; a possible D gene is TRBD2 (6 bases). Germline lookup yields CDR1 SGHRS and CDR2 YFSETQ. CDR3 length: 15 residues. Trimming shortened V by 2 bases and J by 6 bases, and 14 bases separated the two germline ends.

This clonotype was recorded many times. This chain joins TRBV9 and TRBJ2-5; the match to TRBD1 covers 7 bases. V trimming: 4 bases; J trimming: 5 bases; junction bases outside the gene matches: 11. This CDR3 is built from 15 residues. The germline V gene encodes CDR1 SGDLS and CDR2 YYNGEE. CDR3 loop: CASSPQTGISETQYF. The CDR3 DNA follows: TGTGCCAGCAGCCCCCAGACAGGGATTTCGGAGACCCAGTACTTC.